Sequencing of this T cell receptor beta chain was carried out in a study of blood T cell repertoires in COVID-19. CDR1 LGHNA and CDR2 YSLEER come from the germline V gene. V was clipped by 0 bases and J by 7 bases; unmatched bases: 7. The CDR3 runs to 17 residues. Repertoires were generated with immunoSEQ multiplex PCR, while TCRdb's copy carries only in-frame clones and drops some. The sample shows 200,000 to 300,000 clones, roughly 84% of them seen only once. Sequencing was carried out using peripheral blood. This sequence originates from a human donor in a cohort sampled during active COVID-19. This chain links TRBV4-3 with TRBJ2-1; 12 nucleotides agree with TRBD2. CDR3 in DNA: TGCGCCAGCAGCCAAGAAACGGGGACTAGCGGGCCGAATGAGCAGTTCTTC. Its translation: CASSQETGTSGPNEQFF.